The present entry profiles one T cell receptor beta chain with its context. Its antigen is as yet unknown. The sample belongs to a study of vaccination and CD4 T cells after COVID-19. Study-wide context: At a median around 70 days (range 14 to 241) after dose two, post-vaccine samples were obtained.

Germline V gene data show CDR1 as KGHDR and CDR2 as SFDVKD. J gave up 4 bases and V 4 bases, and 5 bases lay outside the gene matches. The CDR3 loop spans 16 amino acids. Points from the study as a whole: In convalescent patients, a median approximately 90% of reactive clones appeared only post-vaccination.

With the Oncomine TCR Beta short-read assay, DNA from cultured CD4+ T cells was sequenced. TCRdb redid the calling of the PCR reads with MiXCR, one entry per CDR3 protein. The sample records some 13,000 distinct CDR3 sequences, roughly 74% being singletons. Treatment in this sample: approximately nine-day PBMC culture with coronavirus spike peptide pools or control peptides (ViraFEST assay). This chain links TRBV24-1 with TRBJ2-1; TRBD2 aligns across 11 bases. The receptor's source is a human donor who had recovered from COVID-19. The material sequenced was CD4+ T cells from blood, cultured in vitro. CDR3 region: CATSDKLAGAYNEQFF. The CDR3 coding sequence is TGTGCCACCAGTGACAAACTAGCGGGAGCTTACAATGAGCAGTTCTTC.